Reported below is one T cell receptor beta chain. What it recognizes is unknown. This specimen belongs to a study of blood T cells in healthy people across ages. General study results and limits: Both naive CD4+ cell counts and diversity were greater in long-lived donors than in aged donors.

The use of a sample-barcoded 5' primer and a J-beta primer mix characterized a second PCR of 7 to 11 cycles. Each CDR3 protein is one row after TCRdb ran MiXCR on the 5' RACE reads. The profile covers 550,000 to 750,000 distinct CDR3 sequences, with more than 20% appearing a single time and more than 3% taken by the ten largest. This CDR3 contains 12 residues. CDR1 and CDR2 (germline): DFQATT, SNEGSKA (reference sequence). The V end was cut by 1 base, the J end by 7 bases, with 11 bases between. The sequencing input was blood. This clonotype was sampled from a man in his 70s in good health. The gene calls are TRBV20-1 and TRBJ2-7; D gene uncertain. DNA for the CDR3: TGCAGTGCTAGAGGGGAAAGATATGAGCAGTACTTC. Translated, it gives CSARGERYEQYF.